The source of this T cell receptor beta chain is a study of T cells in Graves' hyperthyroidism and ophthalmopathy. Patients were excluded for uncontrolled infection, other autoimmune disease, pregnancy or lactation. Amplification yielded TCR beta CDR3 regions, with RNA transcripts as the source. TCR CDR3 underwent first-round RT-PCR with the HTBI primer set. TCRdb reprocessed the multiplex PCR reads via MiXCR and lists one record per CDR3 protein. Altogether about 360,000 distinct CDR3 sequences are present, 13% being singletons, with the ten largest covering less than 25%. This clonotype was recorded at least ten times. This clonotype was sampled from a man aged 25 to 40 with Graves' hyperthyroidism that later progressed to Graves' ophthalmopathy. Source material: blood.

The CDR3 sequence: CASSFSGRHEQFF. The DNA of the CDR3 is TGTGCCAGCAGTTTTTCCGGGAGGCATGAGCAGTTCTTC. This chain uses TRBV28 with TRBJ2-1; 7 nucleotides agree with TRBD2. The V segment lost 3 bases and the J segment 8 bases; nucleotides outside the gene matches: 4. The CDR3 runs 13 residues. The germline V gene encodes CDR1 MDHEN and CDR2 SYDVKM.